This TCR beta chain was recorded in a study of cytomegalovirus exposure and HLA in healthy donors. Study findings and constraints: Equally common other TCR beta chains were less clonally expanded than HLA-associated ones, a later analysis found.

Of note for this clone: Its cognate antigen is unknown.

The CDR3 is made up of 13 amino acids. Germline V gene data show CDR1 as SNHLY and CDR2 as FYNNEI. V was cut by 5 bases and J by 5 bases, with 12 bases left in between. 13 Jbeta primers and 60 Vbeta primers were used for the PCR. Repertoires were generated with immunoSEQ multiplex PCR, while TCRdb's copy carries only in-frame clones and drops some. This sample has under 200,000 clones; around 85% occur once, and the top ten carry 2% to 2.5%. Sequencing was carried out using PBMCs. This TCR derives from a woman between 45 and 65 years old in good health and CMV-seronegative. The V gene is TRBV2, the J gene TRBJ2-5; maybe TRBD2 (5 bases). CDR3 protein: CASSRGTRETQYF. CDR3 coding DNA: TGTGCCAGCAGTCGGGGAACCCGGGAGACCCAGTACTTC. Supplemented by reference TRBV2 and TRBJ2-5, the full variable domain reads EPEVTQTPSHQVTQMGQEVILRCVPISNHLYFYWYRQILGQKVEFLVSFYNNEISEKSEIFDDQFSVERPDGSNFTLKIRSTKLEDSAMYFCASSRGTRETQYFGPGTRLLVL.